This passage covers 32 T cell receptor beta chains from one sample sequenced in a study of blood T cell repertoires in COVID-19. Repertoires were generated with immunoSEQ multiplex PCR, while TCRdb's copy carries only in-frame clones and drops some. Of 95,000 to 150,000 clones listed, more than 75% are singletons. Sequencing input: peripheral blood. The receptors were gathered from a woman in her 70s with acute or convalescent COVID-19.

This clone was counted a single time. The V and J genes are TRBV28 and TRBJ1-1; 7 nucleotides line up with TRBD1. The length of the CDR3 is 14 residues. Looked up from germline, CDR1 is MDHEN and CDR2 is SYDVKM. Unmatched junction bases numbered 4, after V lost 5 bases and J lost 1 base. The CDR3 loop is CASSQGQRNTEAFF. CDR3 DNA sequence: TGTGCCAGCAGTCAGGGACAGCGGAACACTGAAGCTTTCTTT.

The chain employs TRBV28 and TRBJ1-4; D is unclear. Germline V gives CDR1 MDHEN, CDR2 SYDVKM. The CDR3 consists of 12 residues. V was pared by 1 base and J by 8 bases, with 5 bases between. The CDR3, as DNA: TGTGCCAGCAGTTTATCGAGGGAAAAACTGTTTTTT. Translation: CASSLSREKLFF.

V and J are TRBV24-1 and TRBJ2-3; D possibly corresponds to TRBD2 (5 bases). Germline loops: CDR1 KGHDR, CDR2 SFDVKD. The CDR3 contains 15 residues. The germline V and J ends were trimmed by 0 bases and 2 bases, with 8 bases remaining between them. The CDR3 DNA sequence: TGTGCCACCAGTGATTTGCGGGAAAACACAGATACGCAGTATTTT. As protein: CATSDLRENTDTQYF.

This rearrangement joins TRBV7-3 to TRBJ2-1; 7 bases are a match to TRBD1. The CDR3 runs to 16 residues. With 5 bases clipped from V and 6 bases from J, the junction kept 13 bases outside the gene matches. Germline V CDR1 and CDR2: SGHTA, FQGTGA. The CDR3 spells CASSPTPGGFPNEQFF. DNA of the CDR3: TGTGCCAGCAGCCCAACCCCAGGGGGTTTCCCCAATGAGCAGTTCTTC.

The V call is TRBV28, the J call TRBJ1-6; weak D call: TRBD1 (5 bases). V lost 6 bases, J lost 0 bases, and 12 bases lay in between. This CDR3 has 16 amino acids. Per germline, CDR1 MDHEN and CDR2 SYDVKM. The chain's CDR3 is CASSPQGLSYNSPLHF. The DNA for the CDR3 is TGTGCCAGCAGCCCCCAGGGTCTCTCCTATAATTCACCCCTCCACTTT.

The chain uses TRBV10-3 and TRBJ1-3; TRBD1 aligns across 8 bases. The trim removed 4 bases at V and 4 bases at J, leaving 3 bases unmatched. The CDR3 extends over 14 amino acids. CDR1 and CDR2 (germline): ENHRY, SYGVKD. CDR3 DNA sequence: TGTGCCATCAGTGCAGGGGGCACGGGAAACACCATATATTTT. Its protein product is CAISAGGTGNTIYF.

With respect to this clone: This same CDR3 is encoded by further DNA sequences in the sample. The chain combines TRBV12-3 or TRBV12-4 with TRBJ2-5; D remains unclear. This CDR3 region has 12 residues. The germline V and J ends were trimmed by 2 bases and 5 bases, with 6 bases remaining between them. In DNA form, the CDR3 reads TGTGCCAGCAGTTTATCGGTGGAGACCCAGTACTTC. It codes for CASSLSVETQYF.

The chain employs TRBV6-4 and TRBJ1-3; D possibly corresponds to TRBD1 (6 bases). The germline gives CDR1 MRHNA, CDR2 SNTAGT. The ends were cut back, 7 bases at V and 0 bases at J, with 10 bases in the middle. This CDR3 contains 14 residues. The CDR3 spells CASKPGASGNTIYF. The DNA of the CDR3 is TGTGCCAGCAAGCCAGGGGCCTCTGGAAACACCATATATTTT.

This chain connects TRBV11-3 to TRBJ1-1, with a tentative D call TRBD1 (5 bases). Trimming left V 3 bases short and J 3 bases short, with 11 bases between. Per germline, CDR1 SGHNT and CDR2 YENEEA. There are 14 residues in the CDR3. CDR3 protein: CASSLEGADTEAFF. The DNA for the CDR3 is TGTGCCAGCAGCTTGGAAGGGGCGGACACTGAAGCTTTCTTT.

Regarding this clone: Different DNA sequences within this sample yield the same CDR3. V and J are TRBV5-1 and TRBJ1-1; maybe TRBD1 (5 bases). The V and J ends lost 0 bases and 1 base respectively, with 7 bases between them. Germline V gene data show CDR1 as SGHRS and CDR2 as YFSETQ. This CDR3 is built from 14 residues. CDR3 nucleotide sequence: TGCGCCAGCAGCTTGGCCGGGGGGAACACTGAAGCTTTCTTT. Protein sequence: CASSLAGGNTEAFF. Looking up the rest from reference TRBV5-1 and TRBJ1-1 gives the full variable domain: KAGVTQTPRYLIKTRGQQVTLSCSPISGHRSVSWYQQTPGQGLQFLFEYFSETQRNKGNFPGRFSGRQFSNSRSEMNVSTLELGDSALYLCASSLAGGNTEAFFGQGTRLTVV.

This CDR3 reads CAISEYEGTEQYF. In DNA, the CDR3 is TGTGCCATCAGTGAGTATGAGGGTACGGAGCAGTACTTC. This sequence joins TRBV10-3 and TRBJ2-7; tentative D call: TRBD2 (5 bases). V lost 1 base to trimming and J lost 7 bases, with 11 bases between them. Germline-derived CDR1 and CDR2 are ENHRY and SYGVKD. The CDR3 totals 13 residues.

The V and J genes are TRBV30 and TRBJ2-7; 10 bases line up with TRBD1. Per the germline V gene, CDR1 is GTSNPN and CDR2 is SVGIG (reference sequence). V lost 3 bases to trimming and J lost 5 bases; unmatched junction nucleotides: 1. The CDR3 runs 12 residues. The CDR3 region is CAWRDRGNEQYF. In DNA form, the CDR3 reads TGTGCCTGGAGGGACAGGGGGAACGAGCAGTACTTC.

The gene calls are TRBV6-5 and TRBJ1-4, with D tentatively TRBD1 (6 bases). The CDR3 sequence is 15 residues long. Germline CDR1 is MNHEY and CDR2 is SVGAGI. V lost 0 bases to trimming and J lost 8 bases, with 13 bases between them. CDR3 bases: TGTGCCAGCAGTTACTCCTGGGGGCGGAACGAAAAACTGTTTTTT. Translating it yields CASSYSWGRNEKLFF.

V usage is TRBV11-2 and J usage is TRBJ2-7; 11 bases line up with TRBD1. V lost 6 bases to trimming and J lost 3 bases; unmatched junction nucleotides: 10. The CDR3 runs 16 residues. Germline V lookup: CDR1 SGHAT, CDR2 FQNNGV. The CDR3 spells CASRLAFGTGGYEQYF. CDR3 coding DNA: TGTGCCAGCAGACTAGCATTCGGGACAGGGGGCTACGAGCAGTACTTC. The complete variable domain, with remaining parts taken from reference TRBV11-2 and TRBJ2-7, reads EAGVAQSPRYKIIEKRQSVAFWCNPISGHATLYWYQQILGQGPKLLIQFQNNGVVDDSQLPKDRFSAERLKGVDSTLKIQPAKLEDSAVYLCASRLAFGTGGYEQYFGPGTRLTVT.

V and J are TRBV28 and TRBJ2-3; the match to TRBD1 covers 7 bases. The germline V gene has CDR1 MDHEN and CDR2 SYDVKM. The CDR3 is 11 residues long. Germline trimming cut 8 bases from V and 9 bases from J; bases unmatched to any gene: 5. The CDR3 region is CASRGQATQYF. The CDR3 coding sequence is TGTGCCAGCCGCGGACAGGCGACGCAGTATTTT.

V and J are TRBV11-3 and TRBJ1-2; 8 bases line up with TRBD1. Germline V gene data show CDR1 as SGHNT and CDR2 as YENEEA. There are 14 residues in the CDR3. Trimming cost V 1 base and J 5 bases; bases outside gene matches: 3. CDR3 coding DNA: TGTGCCAGCAGCTTAGGGACAGGGACGTATGGCTACACCTTC. Amino acid sequence: CASSLGTGTYGYTF.

This clone was detected only a few times. The V and J genes are TRBV4-2 and TRBJ1-2; 10 bases are shared with TRBD1. Trimming cost V 0 bases and J 5 bases; bases outside gene matches: 12. Per the germline V gene, CDR1 is LGHNA and CDR2 is YNFKEQ. The CDR3 sequence is 18 residues long. The CDR3: CASSQDGTGDLGAYGYTF. CDR3 DNA: TGTGCCAGCAGCCAAGACGGGACAGGGGATTTGGGAGCGTATGGCTACACCTTC.

This clone has only a few counts. The chain uses TRBV4-2 and TRBJ1-6; tentatively, D is TRBD1 (6 bases). The V end lost 4 bases, the J end lost 2 bases, and 9 bases lay between the germline ends. CDR3 length: 15 amino acids. The germline V gene encodes CDR1 LGHNA and CDR2 YNFKEQ. CDR3 coding DNA: TGTGCCAGCAGCCCAGGGGATACCTATAATTCACCCCTCCACTTT. Residues: CASSPGDTYNSPLHF.

V usage is TRBV7-2 and J usage is TRBJ2-7; maybe TRBD2 (6 bases). Germline CDR1 reads SGHTA; CDR2 reads FQGNSA. V was shortened by 4 bases and J by 6 bases, with 19 bases between the two germline ends. The CDR3 extends over 15 amino acids. The CDR3 coding sequence is TGTGCCAGCAGCTCTCCGTTGCGGACTATTGTCGAGCAGTACTTC. Translation: CASSSPLRTIVEQYF. The full variable domain, rest sourced from reference TRBV7-2 and TRBJ2-7, is GAGVSQSPSNKVTEKGKDVELRCDPISGHTALYWYRQSLGQGLEFLIYFQGNSAPDKSGLPSDRFSAERTGGSVSTLTIQRTQQEDSAVYLCASSSPLRTIVEQYFGPGTRLTVT.

The chain recombines TRBV7-2 with TRBJ2-3; TRBD2 aligns across 7 bases. Germline values: CDR1 SGHTA, CDR2 FQGNSA. Trimming took 0 bases from V and 4 from J; bases not matched to a gene: 10. This CDR3 is 17 amino acids long. Written as DNA, the CDR3 is TGTGCCAGCAGCTTAGCAGTTCAGGGACTAAGCTCAGATACGCAGTATTTT. Translated: CASSLAVQGLSSDTQYF.

Only one count was recorded for this clone. The V and J genes are TRBV28 and TRBJ1-2; D call uncertain. V lost 4 bases, J lost 1 base, and 10 bases lay in between. The CDR3 extends over 14 amino acids. Looked up from germline, CDR1 is MDHEN and CDR2 is SYDVKM. CDR3 bases: TGTGCCAGCAGTTCCCCGGGGATTAACTATGGCTACACCTTC. Protein product: CASSSPGINYGYTF.

This chain joins TRBV6-5 and TRBJ2-5, with 9 nucleotides matching TRBD2. The CDR3 loop spans 12 amino acids. Germline V gene sequence: CDR1 MNHEY, CDR2 SVGAGI. The CDR3, as DNA: TGTGCAGTGGGAGCGGGGGGAGAGACCCAGTACTTC. It is translated as CAVGAGGETQYF.

V usage is TRBV7-2 and J usage is TRBJ2-2, with D perhaps matching TRBD2 (6 bases). V was clipped by 5 bases and J by 3 bases, with 22 bases between them. CDR1 is SGHTA and CDR2 is FQGNSA in the germline V gene. The CDR3 contains 18 residues. The CDR3 here is CASSLYSGAVVDTGELFF. The CDR3, as DNA: TGTGCCAGCAGCCTCTACTCGGGAGCGGTTGTCGACACCGGGGAGCTGTTTTTT.

The rearrangement joins TRBV19 to TRBJ2-3, with 14 positions matching TRBD2. Losses at the gene ends were 4 bases for V and 2 bases for J; bases not matched to a gene: 8. The CDR3 is 18 residues long. Per germline, CDR1 LNHDA and CDR2 SQIVND (reference sequence). In DNA form, the CDR3 reads TGTGCCAGTAGTACCCGGGGGACTAGCGGGGGTGACACAGATACGCAGTATTTT. Translation gives CASSTRGTSGGDTDTQYF.

The chain recombines TRBV24-1 with TRBJ2-2, with D perhaps matching TRBD1 (6 bases). Germline V CDR1 and CDR2: KGHDR, SFDVKD. The V gene lost 2 bases and the J gene lost 2 bases, with 11 bases spanning the gap. This CDR3 has 16 residues. The CDR3 sequence: CATSDSSRGNTGELFF. CDR3 sequence (DNA): TGTGCCACCAGTGATTCCAGCAGGGGTAACACCGGGGAGCTGTTTTTT.

The V and J genes are TRBV30 and TRBJ2-3; D not resolved. The CDR3 spans 12 residues. Germline assignment: CDR1 GTSNPN and CDR2 SVGIG (reference sequence). The V end was cut by 2 bases, the J end by 2 bases, with 5 bases between. The CDR3 sequence: CAWSLYTDTQYF. The CDR3 nucleotides read TGTGCCTGGAGTCTATACACAGATACGCAGTATTTT.

The chain has TRBV6-5 and TRBJ2-7, with 10 bases that match TRBD2. Germline CDR1 MNHEY, CDR2 SVGAGI. The J segment lost 4 bases and the V segment lost 8 bases, leaving 8 bases of the junction unmatched. This CDR3 is built from 14 residues. CDR3: CASWSGGASYEQYF. Written as DNA, the CDR3 is TGTGCCAGCTGGAGCGGGGGGGCCTCGTACGAGCAGTACTTC.

This clone was seen a single time. The V and J genes are TRBV10-2 and TRBJ1-4, with D possibly matching TRBD1 (6 bases). Germline V gene data show CDR1 as WSHSY and CDR2 as SAAADI. This CDR3 is 14 amino acids long. Trimming removed 7 bases at V and 4 bases at J, with 13 bases between. CDR3 coding DNA: TGCGCCAGCATGCTGACAGGATTTAATGAAAAACTGTTTTTT. Residues: CASMLTGFNEKLFF.

The rearrangement uses TRBV19 and TRBJ1-6, with a tentative D call TRBD1 (6 bases). The CDR3 consists of 16 residues. With 0 bases removed from V and 7 bases from J, the gap between germline ends came to 13 bases. Germline CDR1 reads LNHDA; CDR2 reads SQIVND (reference sequence). The CDR3 reads CASSIEFGDRNSPLHF. DNA of the CDR3: TGTGCCAGTAGTATAGAATTCGGAGACAGGAATTCACCCCTCCACTTT.

The chain employs TRBV6-1 and TRBJ1-2; possible D gene TRBD1, 6 bases. V was clipped by 2 bases and J by 8 bases, with 12 bases between them. This CDR3 spans 13 amino acids. Germline V CDR1 and CDR2: MNHNS, SASEGT. The CDR3 sequence is CASSETGIPGYTF. The CDR3 DNA is TGTGCCAGCAGTGAAACAGGGATCCCCGGCTACACCTTC.

CDR3 loop: CARSRSPLHF. CDR3 nucleotides: TGTGCCCGATCGAGATCACCCCTCCACTTT. The chain joins TRBV25-1 to TRBJ1-6; unclear D gene. The V end lost 11 bases, the J end lost 10 bases, and 9 bases lay between the germline ends. The CDR3 consists of 10 residues. CDR1 is MGHDK, CDR2 SYGVNS, per germline.

V is TRBV4-1 and J is TRBJ2-2; TRBD2 is a possible D gene (5 bases). This CDR3 is built from 16 residues. Looked up from germline, CDR1 is MGHRA and CDR2 is YSYEKL. V shed 3 bases and J shed 5 bases, with 16 bases lying between them. CDR3 DNA sequence: TGCGCCAGCAGCCAGAGGAGGAGCCCTGATACCGGGGAGCTGTTTTTT. Residues: CASSQRRSPDTGELFF.